What follows is one TCR beta chain and its context. The antigen is not known. An approximately nine-day culture period preceded the isolation of CD4+ T cells. Germline values: CDR1 LGHDT, CDR2 YNNKEL (reference sequence). This CDR3 contains 13 residues. V gave up 1 base and J gave up 3 bases, with 7 bases separating them. This specimen belongs to a study of vaccination effects on CD4 cells after COVID-19. On the study more broadly: PBMC were cultured at under 2.5 million per well with about 10 IU/ml IL-2 and about 9.4 ug/ml peptides.

Assay used: immunoSEQ multiplex PCR; TCRdb lists only in-frame clones, some missing. This table has about 70,000 clones, approximately 71% appearing once. The gene calls are TRBV3-1 (or the pseudogene TRBV3-2) and TRBJ2-7; D may be TRBD2 (5 bases). This TCR derives from a human donor who received a COVID-19 vaccine. The source was CD4+ T cells from PBMCs cultured without peptide, collected before COVID-19 vaccination. CDR3 coding DNA: TGTGCCAGCAGCCAAGGGGCGGGCTACGAGCAGTACGTC. Translation gives CASSQGAGYEQYV.